This entry lists 8 T cell receptor beta chains sequenced from one sample in a study of blood T cells in healthy people across ages. Through a sample-barcoded 5' primer and a J-beta primer mix, a second PCR was run for roughly 6 to 11 cycles. Via MiXCR, TCRdb re-called the 5' RACE reads, giving one row per CDR3 protein. The repertoire holds over 1,200,000 distinct CDR3 sequences, almost 60% seen once, with 5.5% to 8% in the top ten. Sequencing was performed on blood. The source is a young man in good health.

This rearrangement joins TRBV20-1 to TRBJ2-2; 7 positions agree with TRBD2. V lost 5 bases and J lost 4; bases outside the gene matches: 10. CDR1 is DFQATT, CDR2 SNEGSKA, per germline (reference sequence). The CDR3 spans 15 residues. The DNA for the CDR3 is TGCAGTGCTTGGACGACTTCGGGGGGCACCGGGGAGCTGTTTTTT. It yields the protein CSAWTTSGGTGELFF.

This chain uses TRBV9 with TRBJ1-4, with a possible D match to TRBD1 (6 bases). The length of the CDR3 is 14 residues. Deletions cut 4 bases from V and 4 bases from J, with 11 bases between. Germline CDR1 reads SGDLS; CDR2 reads YYNGEE. This CDR3 reads CASSKTGRNEKLFF. The CDR3, as DNA: TGTGCCAGCAGCAAGACAGGCCGTAATGAAAAACTGTTTTTT.

The chain couples TRBV20-1 to TRBJ1-1; D possibly corresponds to TRBD1 (6 bases). Germline CDR1 reads DFQATT; CDR2 reads SNEGSKA (reference sequence). V shed 6 bases and J shed 2 bases, with 16 bases lying between them. The CDR3 extends over 14 amino acids. The CDR3: CSARSGAKNTEAFF. The CDR3 coding sequence is TGCAGTGCGAGGTCGGGGGCTAAAAACACTGAAGCTTTCTTT.

The chain couples TRBV7-8 to TRBJ2-3, with 8 nucleotides matching TRBD2. The J segment lost 5 bases and the V segment lost 0 bases, leaving 10 bases of the junction unmatched. The CDR3 covers 17 residues. Germline V gene lookup returns CDR1 SGHVS and CDR2 FQNEAQ. The CDR3: CASSLAGISGVRDTQYF. CDR3 sequence (DNA): TGTGCCAGCAGCTTAGCGGGGATTAGCGGGGTTAGAGATACGCAGTATTTT.

This clonotype was observed a handful of times. V usage is TRBV29-1 and J usage is TRBJ2-3; 8 bases align to TRBD2. Germline trimming cut 7 bases from V and 0 bases from J; bases unmatched to any gene: 6. CDR1 is SQVTM, CDR2 ANQGSEA, per germline. This CDR3 contains 14 residues. The CDR3 coding sequence is TGCAGCGAGGGTAGCGGGACTAGCACAGATACGCAGTATTTT. This translates into CSEGSGTSTDTQYF.

This chain uses TRBV11-2 with TRBJ2-7; unclear D gene. Near its end, the DNA agrees better with TRBJ2-5, so the J call may be wrong. The CDR3 is 14 residues long. CDR1 SGHAT and CDR2 FQNNGV come from the germline V gene. The CDR3 region is CASSLGRSPETQYF. The DNA of the CDR3 is TGTGCCAGCAGCTTAGGGCGGAGCCCTGAGACCCAGTACTTC.

This clonotype was counted only a few times. The chain carries TRBV12-3 or TRBV12-4 and TRBJ2-5; D is unresolved. Trimming left V 4 bases short and J 0 bases short, with 6 bases between. The CDR3 is 13 amino acids. The CDR3 region is CASSYTNQETQYF. CDR3 sequence (DNA): TGTGCCAGCAGTTATACTAACCAAGAGACCCAGTACTTC.

This chain uses TRBV7-2 with TRBJ1-3; 7 bases map to TRBD1. V lost 5 bases to trimming and J lost 2 bases; unmatched junction nucleotides: 3. Germline loops: CDR1 SGHTA, CDR2 FQGNSA. This CDR3 spans 14 amino acids. The CDR3 is CASSAQGPGNTIYF. The CDR3 DNA reads as TGTGCCAGCAGCGCACAGGGGCCTGGAAACACCATATATTTT.